This passage covers 10 T cell receptor beta chains from one sample sequenced in a study of blood T cells in healthy people across ages. With a J-beta primer mix and a sample-barcoded 5' primer, a second PCR ran roughly 6 to 11 cycles. MiXCR, applied by TCRdb to the 5' RACE reads, yields one record per CDR3 protein. The sample contains about a million distinct CDR3 sequences, 45% to 60% of which appear only once. The specimen was blood. These receptors were obtained from a woman aged 55-69 years in good health.

The chain uses TRBV20-1 and TRBJ1-6, with 7 bases lining up with TRBD1. Germline V CDR1 and CDR2: DFQATT, SNEGSKA (reference sequence). The V and J ends lost 1 base and 7 bases, in that order; junction bases with no gene match: 7. The CDR3 extends over 15 amino acids. Here the CDR3 DNA reads TGCAGTGCTAGAGTGGGGGGGACAGACAATTCACCCCTCCACTTT. Translation gives CSARVGGTDNSPLHF.

This clonotype has just a few counts. The chain carries TRBV9 and TRBJ2-4; 15 bases agree with TRBD2. With the DNA end fitting TRBJ2-5 better, the J assignment may be wrong. The germline V gene has CDR1 SGDLS and CDR2 YYNGEE. This CDR3 has 16 amino acids. This chain's CDR3 is CASSSGLAGGIETQYF. CDR3 DNA sequence: TGTGCCAGCAGCTCGGGACTAGCGGGAGGCATCGAGACCCAGTACTTC.

This chain joins TRBV20-1 and TRBJ2-1, with D unclear. The CDR3 has 14 amino acids. Germline V gene lookup returns CDR1 DFQATT and CDR2 SNEGSKA (reference sequence). V dropped 5 bases and J dropped 0 bases, with 11 bases sitting between them. The CDR3 sequence: CSAPGPSSYNEQFF. In DNA, the CDR3 is TGCAGTGCTCCAGGACCCAGCTCCTACAATGAGCAGTTCTTC.

V and J are TRBV12-3 or TRBV12-4 and TRBJ2-7; 7 nucleotides align to TRBD1. V trimming: 3 bases; J trimming: 3 bases; junction bases outside the gene matches: 8. The CDR3 sequence is 15 residues long. CDR3 DNA: TGTGCCAGCAGTTTGGAGATAGGGGGCTTCTACGAGCAGTACTTC. Translating it yields CASSLEIGGFYEQYF.

V is TRBV20-1 and J is TRBJ2-1; D gene uncertain. V gave up 0 bases and J gave up 2 bases, with 14 bases separating them. The CDR3 length is 16 residues. Germline loops: CDR1 DFQATT, CDR2 SNEGSKA (reference sequence). The CDR3 region has the DNA TGCAGTGCTAGAGATGTCGTGGGAACTACCTACAATGAGCAGTTCTTC. The encoded protein is CSARDVVGTTYNEQFF.

The V call is TRBV4-2, the J call TRBJ2-1; 7 positions agree with TRBD2. The DNA matches TRBJ2-7 better at its end, which makes the J call doubtful. Germline V gene data show CDR1 as LGHNA and CDR2 as YNFKEQ. The CDR3 extends over 17 amino acids. The CDR3 reads CASSQVLITSAYNEQYF. In DNA form, the CDR3 reads TGTGCCAGCAGCCAAGTTCTTATAACTAGCGCCTACAATGAGCAGTACTTC.

In its sample, this clonotype was seen many times. The J gene is TRBJ2-5, the V gene TRBV25-1, with D possibly TRBD2 on 5 matching bases. Germline assignment: CDR1 MGHDK and CDR2 SYGVNS. The CDR3 consists of 13 residues. V lost 1 base and J 5 bases, leaving 8 bases between the germline ends. The CDR3 loop is CASSEFGEETQYF. CDR3 sequence (DNA): TGTGCCAGCAGTGAATTTGGGGAGGAGACCCAGTACTTC.

This clonotype was picked up many times. V is TRBV2 and J is TRBJ2-3; 7 bases align to TRBD2. The germline CDR1 and CDR2 sequences are SNHLY and FYNNEI. The CDR3 is made up of 16 amino acids. V dropped 4 bases and J dropped 0; count of bases not matched to a gene: 7. CDR3 in amino acids: CASSGDSGFSTDTQYF. DNA for the CDR3: TGTGCCAGCAGTGGGGATAGCGGGTTCAGCACAGATACGCAGTATTTT.

The chain has TRBV7-2 and TRBJ2-7; 7 nucleotides match TRBD1. Germline V gives CDR1 SGHTA, CDR2 FQGNSA. The CDR3 totals 14 residues. V shed 6 bases and J 7 bases; nucleotides not matched to a gene: 12. CDR3 residues: CASSKDRTLREQYF. The CDR3 DNA reads as TGTGCCAGCAGTAAGGACAGGACCCTACGAGAGCAGTACTTC.

The chain is built from TRBV6-6 and TRBJ2-5; D may correspond to TRBD1 or TRBD2 (5 bases each). This CDR3 spans 15 amino acids. V dropped 1 base and J dropped 6 bases, with 15 bases sitting between them. The germline CDR1 and CDR2 sequences are MNHNY and SVGAGI (reference sequence). The CDR3 spells CASSYWGPTSKTQYF. CDR3 DNA: TGTGCCAGCAGTTACTGGGGCCCCACTAGTAAGACCCAGTACTTC.